Below are 24 T cell receptor beta chains sequenced from a single sample in a study of breast tumors, draining lymph nodes, adjacent tissues. The lymph nodes were axillary draining lymph nodes from breast cancer patients. TCRdb called the multiplex PCR reads again in MiXCR, with one record for every CDR3 protein. The table records about 130,000 distinct CDR3 sequences, around 24% of them present only once. The specimen was axillary lymph node tissue. All receptors come from a female donor with breast cancer. Some clones in this sample may be carry-over from other donors' samples.

As regards this clonotype: A much larger clone sits a single nucleotide away, making a read error possible. The J gene is TRBJ2-1, the V gene TRBV19, with D hard to call. The germline gives CDR1 LNHDA, CDR2 SQIVND (reference sequence). The CDR3 contains 14 residues. The CDR3 protein is CTSSIERARNEQFF. The DNA of the CDR3 is TGTACCAGTAGTATAGAACGGGCACGCAATGAGCAGTTCTTC.

This clonotype was recorded only once. This sequence may be a read error, since a much larger clone differs from it by one base. DNA of the CDR3: TGTGCCACCAGCGGCAATCAACGGGCGGGGAAAGATACGCAGTATTTT. It codes for CATSGNQRAGKDTQYF. The chain has TRBV24-1 and TRBJ2-3; D might be TRBD2 (6 bases). V dropped 7 bases and J dropped 5 bases, with 21 bases sitting between them. CDR1 and CDR2 from the germline V gene are KGHDR and SFDVKD. The CDR3 length is 16 residues.

Many counts were recorded for this clonotype. This sequence joins TRBV2 and TRBJ2-7; D is unresolved. Trimming took off 8 bases at V and 2 bases at J, with 16 bases between the two ends. Per the germline V gene, CDR1 is SNHLY and CDR2 is FYNNEI. This CDR3 has 14 residues. CDR3 bases: TGTGCCAGCTCCGGTGACACAATCCCCTACGAGCAGTACTTC. This translates into CASSGDTIPYEQYF.

This clonotype was recorded at least ten times. The chain is built from TRBV20-1 and TRBJ2-7, with D unclear. Trimming removed 0 bases from V and 3 bases from J, with 12 bases in between. Germline V lookup: CDR1 DFQATT, CDR2 SNEGSKA (reference sequence). This CDR3 spans 14 amino acids. CDR3 region: CSARDRKTFYEQYF. The CDR3 nucleotides read TGCAGTGCTAGAGACAGAAAGACCTTCTACGAGCAGTACTTC.

This clonotype was counted at least ten times. V and J are TRBV19 and TRBJ2-1, with D possibly matching TRBD2 (5 bases). V was cut by 1 base and J by 6 bases, with 7 bases left in between. The length of the CDR3 is 13 residues. The germline V gene encodes CDR1 LNHDA and CDR2 SQIVND (reference sequence). The CDR3 sequence: CASSIVRGNEQFF. The CDR3 DNA follows: TGTGCCAGTAGTATAGTCCGGGGCAATGAGCAGTTCTTC.

The sample holds many counts of this clonotype. This chain connects TRBV6-2 or TRBV6-3 to TRBJ2-3; TRBD1 aligns across 12 bases. From germline, CDR1 is MNHEY and CDR2 SVGEGT. Unmatched junction bases numbered 7, after V lost 5 bases and J lost 7 bases. CDR3 length: 15 residues. The CDR3: CASSNRDRGLNTQYF. The CDR3 DNA reads TGTGCCAGCAGTAACCGGGACAGGGGGCTTAATACGCAGTATTTT.

This clonotype has just one count. A much larger clone differs from this one at a single base, so this may be a read error. The V and J genes are TRBV2 and TRBJ1-5; weak D call: TRBD1 (6 bases). The CDR3 spans 14 residues. The V end lost 7 bases, the J end lost 6 bases, and 16 bases lay between the germline ends. Germline assignment: CDR1 SNHLY and CDR2 FYNNEI. The CDR3 protein is CASKNAGDGQPQHF. CDR3 sequence (DNA): TGTGCCAGCAAGAACGCAGGGGATGGTCAGCCCCAGCATTTT.

This clonotype was seen many times. The chain uses TRBV7-2 and TRBJ1-2; 9 bases are a match to TRBD1. With V trimmed by 2 bases and J by 1 base, 2 bases remained unmatched. Per germline, CDR1 SGHTA and CDR2 FQGNSA. The CDR3 is 15 residues long. CDR3 protein: CASSLPGQGNYGYTF. As DNA, the CDR3 is TGTGCCAGCAGCTTACCGGGACAGGGTAACTATGGCTACACCTTC.

This rearrangement joins TRBV28 to TRBJ1-3; 7 positions agree with TRBD1. The germline gives CDR1 MDHEN, CDR2 SYDVKM. CDR3 size: 16 residues. The ends lost 1 base at V and 0 bases at J; junction bases unmatched: 3. This chain's CDR3 is CASSLLGTDSGNTIYF. The CDR3 DNA reads TGTGCCAGCAGTTTATTGGGGACAGACTCTGGAAACACCATATATTTT.

V usage is TRBV28 and J usage is TRBJ2-1, with 7 bases lining up with TRBD1. J lost 6 bases, V lost 7 bases, and 9 bases had no gene match. CDR1 and CDR2 (germline): MDHEN, SYDVKM. The CDR3 consists of 14 residues. This CDR3 reads CASTDRTGTNEQFF. CDR3 nucleotides: TGTGCCAGCACCGACCGGACAGGAACCAATGAGCAGTTCTTC. Variable domain in full (rest from reference TRBV28 and TRBJ2-1): DVKVTQSSRYLVKRTGEKVFLECVQDMDHENMFWYRQDPGLGLRLIYFSYDVKMKEKGDIPEGYSVSREKKERFSLILESASTNQTSMYLCASTDRTGTNEQFFGPGTRLTVL.

Comment on this clonotype: This may come from a read error, since a much larger clone is one base off. V and J are TRBV3-1 and TRBJ2-3, with D perhaps TRBD1 or TRBD2 (5 bases each). The length of the CDR3 is 12 residues. Germline V lookup: CDR1 LGHDT, CDR2 YNNKEL (reference sequence). The CDR3 DNA sequence: TGTGCCAACAGCCAGGGACGAGATACGCAGTATTTT. Translating gives CANSQGRDTQYF.

This clonotype was found a few times. The rearrangement links TRBV27 to TRBJ1-4, with no clear D. Germline V CDR1 and CDR2: MNHEY, SMNVEV (reference sequence). The V end lost 2 bases, the J end lost 5 bases, and 15 bases lay between the germline ends. The CDR3 length is 16 residues. The CDR3 is CASSLRAPRENEKLFF. As DNA, the CDR3 is TGTGCCAGCAGTTTACGGGCCCCCCGAGAAAATGAAAAACTGTTTTTT.

The V gene is TRBV28, the J gene TRBJ1-2, with unresolved D. Germline CDR1 reads MDHEN; CDR2 reads SYDVKM. CDR3 length equals 11 residues. With 4 bases removed from V and 11 bases from J, the gap between germline ends came to 11 bases. CDR3 residues: CASSSPDGYTF. The DNA of the CDR3 is TGTGCCAGCAGTTCACCCGACGGTTACACCTTC.

This clonotype was counted at least ten times. The chain couples TRBV11-2 to TRBJ2-7, with D perhaps assigned TRBD1 or TRBD2 (5 bases each). CDR1 and CDR2 from the germline V gene are SGHAT and FQNNGV. CDR3 length: 13 residues. The germline V and J ends were trimmed by 3 bases and 2 bases, with 8 bases remaining between them. CDR3 DNA sequence: TGTGCCAGCAGCTTTGGGGGAACCTACGAGCAGTACTTC. Translating it yields CASSFGGTYEQYF.

This clonotype was seen ten or more times. The chain couples TRBV6-5 to TRBJ2-1; 14 bases line up with TRBD2. The V gene's germline CDR1 is MNHEY and CDR2 SVGAGI. The CDR3 is 16 residues long. V was clipped by 2 bases and J by 7 bases; unmatched bases: 4. CDR3 coding DNA: TGTGCCAGCAGTTACCGGACTAGCGGGAGGTCGAATGAGCAGTTCTTC. Its protein is CASSYRTSGRSNEQFF.

This clonotype appeared many times. V gene TRBV24-1 combines with J gene TRBJ2-1, with TRBD2 as a possible D gene (6 bases). Trimming removed 7 bases at V and 6 bases at J, with 15 bases between. CDR1 and CDR2 (germline): KGHDR, SFDVKD. The CDR3 has 14 amino acids. The CDR3 here is CATSLGRTSNEQFF. DNA of the CDR3: TGTGCCACCAGCCTCGGGAGAACCTCCAATGAGCAGTTCTTC.

This clonotype was observed a single time. Just one base apart from a much larger clone, this may be a read error. The V call is TRBV7-2, the J call TRBJ2-1; the D gene could be TRBD1 or TRBD2 (6 bases each). The V gene's germline CDR1 is SGHTA and CDR2 FQGNSA. The CDR3 spans 16 residues. The CDR3 region is CASSLVGGLSPNGQFF. Here the CDR3 DNA reads TGTGCCAGCAGCTTAGTAGGGGGACTCTCCCCCAATGGGCAGTTCTTC.

As concerns this clonotype: This may be a read error: a much more frequent sequence differs by one nucleotide. The chain is built from TRBV11-1 and TRBJ2-2; 8 bases match TRBD1. The CDR3 extends over 17 amino acids. Looked up from germline, CDR1 is SGHAT and CDR2 is FQDESV (reference sequence). The CDR3 sequence: CASGLGQGTSGTGELFF. CDR3 DNA sequence: TGTGCCAGCGGCTTAGGACAGGGAACGTCGGGCACCGGGGAGCTGTTTTTT.

This clonotype came up many times. The V call is TRBV6-1, the J call TRBJ2-5; TRBD1 is a possible D gene (8 bases). Trimming pared 5 bases from V and 5 bases from J, leaving 18 bases between. The CDR3 extends over 15 amino acids. Germline V lookup: CDR1 MNHNS, CDR2 SASEGT. The CDR3 spells CASSSNDRGGETQYF. The CDR3, as DNA: TGTGCCAGCAGTTCCAATGACAGGGGAGGGGAGACCCAGTACTTC.

This clonotype was seen at least ten times. The chain's CDR3 is CASSVTGVGYGYTF. CDR3 in DNA: TGTGCCAGCAGCGTGACAGGGGTTGGGTATGGCTACACCTTC. This rearrangement joins TRBV5-4 to TRBJ1-2, with TRBD1 identical over 8 bases. The CDR3 is made up of 14 amino acids. Trimming at V came to 4 bases and at J to 5 bases, leaving 7 bases not matched to a gene. The germline V gene has CDR1 SGHNT and CDR2 YYREEE (reference sequence).

This clonotype was recorded many times. The chain uses TRBV4-1 and TRBJ2-7; 8 nucleotides line up with TRBD1. Germline V lookup: CDR1 MGHRA, CDR2 YSYEKL. The CDR3 is 17 residues long. Trimming took 2 bases from V and 2 from J; bases not matched to a gene: 11. This CDR3 is CASSQSSSGQGTYEQYF. CDR3 sequence (DNA): TGCGCCAGCAGCCAATCATCCAGTGGACAGGGTACCTACGAGCAGTACTTC.

This chain joins TRBV6-5 and TRBJ1-4, with D possibly being TRBD1 (5 bases). Germline loops: CDR1 MNHEY, CDR2 SVGAGI. This CDR3 is 15 amino acids long. V was shortened by 0 bases and J by 8 bases, with 13 bases between the two germline ends. CDR3 region: CASSYSWGSSEKLFF. The CDR3 DNA reads as TGTGCCAGCAGTTACTCCTGGGGGTCTAGCGAAAAACTGTTTTTT.

This clonotype occurred many times. V is TRBV6-2 or TRBV6-3 and J is TRBJ1-6, with 7 bases that match TRBD1. Germline CDR1 and CDR2: MNHEY and SVGEGT. V was clipped by 8 bases and J by 8 bases; unmatched bases: 6. This CDR3 spans 13 amino acids. Here the CDR3 DNA reads TGTGCCAGCTTCGACAGGGTGGATTCACCCCTCCACTTT. Residues: CASFDRVDSPLHF.

The table lists this clonotype with many counts. This chain connects TRBV10-1 to TRBJ2-7, with a possible D match to TRBD2 (6 bases). Germline V gene data show CDR1 as WNHNN and CDR2 as SYGVQD (reference sequence). This CDR3 has 14 residues. Trimming cost V 7 bases and J 3 bases, with 16 bases left between them. CDR3 DNA: TGCGCCAGCATCGGCGGGATCACCCACTACGAGCAGTACTTC. It encodes CASIGGITHYEQYF.